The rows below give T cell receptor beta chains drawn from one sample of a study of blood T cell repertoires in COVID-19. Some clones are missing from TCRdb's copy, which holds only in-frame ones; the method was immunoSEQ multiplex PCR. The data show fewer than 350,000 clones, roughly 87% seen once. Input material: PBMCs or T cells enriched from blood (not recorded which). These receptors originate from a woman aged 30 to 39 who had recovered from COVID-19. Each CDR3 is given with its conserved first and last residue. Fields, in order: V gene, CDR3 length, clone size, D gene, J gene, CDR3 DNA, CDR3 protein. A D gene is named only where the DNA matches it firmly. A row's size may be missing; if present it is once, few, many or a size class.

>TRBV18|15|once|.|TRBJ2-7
TGTGCCAGCTCACCTCAGGGCCCGGCCTCCTACGAGCAGTACTTC
CASSPQGPASYEQYF
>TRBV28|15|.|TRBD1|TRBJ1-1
TGTGCCAGCAGTCCAGAGACAGGGATGAACACTGAAGCTTTCTTT
CASSPETGMNTEAFF
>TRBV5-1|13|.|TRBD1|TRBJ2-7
TGCGCCAGCAGCACCGGACAGGGCTACGAGCAGTACTTC
CASSTGQGYEQYF
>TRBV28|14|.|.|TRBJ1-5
TGTGCCAGCAGGCCTGGGGGCCGCAATCAGCCCCAGCATTTT
CASRPGGRNQPQHF
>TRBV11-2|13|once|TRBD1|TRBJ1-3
TGTGCCAGCAGCTACCAGGGGGCCCGCACCATATATTTT
CASSYQGARTIYF
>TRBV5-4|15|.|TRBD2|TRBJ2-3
TGTGCCAGCAGCCAAGGACTAGCCTACACAGATACGCAGTATTTT
CASSQGLAYTDTQYF
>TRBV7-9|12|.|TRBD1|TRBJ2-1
TGTGCCAGCAGCTTAACGGGGACAGGGTGGTTCTTC
CASSLTGTGWFF
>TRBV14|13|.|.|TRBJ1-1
TGTGCCAGCAGCCGGACAGCTTTCACTGAAGCTTTCTTT
CASSRTAFTEAFF
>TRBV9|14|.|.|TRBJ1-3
TGTGCCAGCTGGGCAGGCTACCCTGGAAACACCATATATTTT
CASWAGYPGNTIYF
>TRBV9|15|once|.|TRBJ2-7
TGTGCCAGCAGCGTGGGAAGGGCAGGGCCCTACGAGCAGTACTTC
CASSVGRAGPYEQYF
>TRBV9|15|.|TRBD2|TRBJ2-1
TGTGCCAGCAGCGCCCAGGGACTAGCGGGCGTGATGCAGTTCTTC
CASSAQGLAGVMQFF
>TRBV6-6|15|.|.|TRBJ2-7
TGTGCCAGCAGTCTTCACCTATCCCAAACCTACGAGCAGTACTTC
CASSLHLSQTYEQYF
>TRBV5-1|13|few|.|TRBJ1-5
TGCGCCAGCAGCTTGAGCGGGGGTCAGCCCCAGCATTTT
CASSLSGGQPQHF
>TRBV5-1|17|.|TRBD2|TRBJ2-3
TGCGCCAGCAGCTTGGTCGCTAGCGGGGGGGCAGTAGATACGCAGTATTTT
CASSLVASGGAVDTQYF
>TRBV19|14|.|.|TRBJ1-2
TGTGCCAGTACTGGACAGCTTGGTCGTTTTAGCTACACCTTC
CASTGQLGRFSYTF
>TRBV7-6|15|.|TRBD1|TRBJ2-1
TGTGCCAGCAGCATCGGGACAGGGAAGGACAATGAGCAGTTCTTC
CASSIGTGKDNEQFF
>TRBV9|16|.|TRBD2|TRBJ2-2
TGTGCCAGCAGCGTTAGACTAGCGGGGGACACCGGGGAGCTGTTTTTT
CASSVRLAGDTGELFF
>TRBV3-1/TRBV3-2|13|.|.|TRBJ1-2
TGTGCCAGCAGCCCTCCCGGAGGGCAGGGCTACACCTTC
CASSPPGGQGYTF
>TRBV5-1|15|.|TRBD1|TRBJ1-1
TGCGCCAGCAGCTCCCGGGGACAGGGTTGGACTGAAGCTTTCTTT
CASSSRGQGWTEAFF
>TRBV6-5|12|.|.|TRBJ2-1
TGTGCCAGCAGTTATCAGTCCCATGAGCAGTTCTTC
CASSYQSHEQFF
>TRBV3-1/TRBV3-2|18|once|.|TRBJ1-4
TGTGCCAGCAGCCAAGTGGCGGAAACACATGCAACTAATGAAAAACTGTTTTTT
CASSQVAETHATNEKLFF
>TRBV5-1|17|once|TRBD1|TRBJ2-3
TGCGCCAGCAGCTTGGTAGGGACAGGGACTTCCACAGATACGCAGTATTTT
CASSLVGTGTSTDTQYF
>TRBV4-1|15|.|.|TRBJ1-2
TGCGCCAGCAGCTCCGGGGGGGTGCGGGACTATGGCTACACCTTC
CASSSGGVRDYGYTF
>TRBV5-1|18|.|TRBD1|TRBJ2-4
TGCGCCAGCAGCCTTGCCGGACAGGGGTTTTCGGACAAAAACATTCAGTACTTC
CASSLAGQGFSDKNIQYF
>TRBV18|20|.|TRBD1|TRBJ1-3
TGTGCCAGCTCACCACCGGGACAGGGGGCCCTTTGGAACTCTGGAAACACCATATATTTT
CASSPPGQGALWNSGNTIYF
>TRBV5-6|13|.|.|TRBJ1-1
TGTGCCAGCAGATCCAGGGTTACCACTGAAGCTTTCTTT
CASRSRVTTEAFF
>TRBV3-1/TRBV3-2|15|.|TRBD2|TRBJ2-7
TGTGCCAGCAGCCAAGCGGGGACTAGCGGCTACGAGCAGTACTTC
CASSQAGTSGYEQYF
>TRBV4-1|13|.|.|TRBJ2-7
TGCGCCAGCAGCCAGGCTTTCAGCTACGAGCAGTACTTC
CASSQAFSYEQYF
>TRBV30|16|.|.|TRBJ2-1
TGTGCCTGGAGTGTAGGGGCCTTACTAAAGGTAGGAGAGCAGTTCTTC
CAWSVGALLKVGEQFF
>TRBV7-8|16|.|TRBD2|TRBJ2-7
TGTGCCAGCAGCCCGGGACTAGCGGGGGCCACCTACGAGCAGTACTTC
CASSPGLAGATYEQYF
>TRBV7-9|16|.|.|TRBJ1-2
TGTGCCAGCAGCCTCGGCTTAAGGGGACTAAACTATGGCTACACCTTC
CASSLGLRGLNYGYTF
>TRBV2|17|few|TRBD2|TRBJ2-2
TGTGCCAGCACCCGGACTAGCGGCTCACCTTCTGGCGGGGAGCTGTTTTTT
CASTRTSGSPSGGELFF
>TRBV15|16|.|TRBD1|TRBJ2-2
TGTGCCACCAGCCTCCGACAGGGGTTTGGCACCGGGGAGCTGTTTTTT
CATSLRQGFGTGELFF
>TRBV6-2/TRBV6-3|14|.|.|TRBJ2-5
TGTGCCAGCAGTTATAAACCGGGAAGAGAGACCCAGTACTTC
CASSYKPGRETQYF
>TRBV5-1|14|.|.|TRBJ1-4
TGCGCCAGCAGCATAAAGGGGTCTCATGAAAAACTGTTTTTT
CASSIKGSHEKLFF
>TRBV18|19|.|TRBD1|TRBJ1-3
TGTGCCAGCTCACCAGACGGACAGGGGGCAGGAAGTCCTGGAAACACCATATATTTT
CASSPDGQGAGSPGNTIYF
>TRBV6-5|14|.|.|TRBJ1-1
TGTGCCAGCAGTTATACAGCGGGGAACACTGAAGCTTTCTTT
CASSYTAGNTEAFF
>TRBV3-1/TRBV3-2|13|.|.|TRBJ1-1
TGTGCCAGCAGCCAAGCGGGGGGCTCTGAAGCTTTCTTT
CASSQAGGSEAFF
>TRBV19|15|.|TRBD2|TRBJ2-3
TGTGCCAGTAGCCCGTTCGGGACTAGGACGGGTACGCAGTATTTT
CASSPFGTRTGTQYF
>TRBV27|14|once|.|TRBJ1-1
TGTGCCAGCAACAAAGGACAGACTAACACTGAAGCTTTCTTT
CASNKGQTNTEAFF
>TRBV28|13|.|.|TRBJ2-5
TGTGCCAGCAGTCGCGGCCTCAAAGAGACCCAGTACTTC
CASSRGLKETQYF
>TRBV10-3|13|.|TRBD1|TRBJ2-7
TGTGCCATCACCCCCGGGACAGTATACGAGCAGTACTTC
CAITPGTVYEQYF
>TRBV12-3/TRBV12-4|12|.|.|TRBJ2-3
TGTGCCAGCAGGGACACCCGTCATACGCAGTATTTT
CASRDTRHTQYF
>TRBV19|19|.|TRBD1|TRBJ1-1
TGTGCCAGTAGTATACCCCGTTTTTCCCGGGACAGACAGACTCTTGAAGCTTTCTTT
CASSIPRFSRDRQTLEAFF
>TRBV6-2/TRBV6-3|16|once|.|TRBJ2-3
TGTGCCAGCAGTAGGCCCGTTTGGGCCACCACAGATACGCAGTATTTT
CASSRPVWATTDTQYF
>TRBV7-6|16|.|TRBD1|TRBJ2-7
TGTGCCAGCAGCTTAGGGGCGGGCAGGGGGAACTACGAGCAGTACTTC
CASSLGAGRGNYEQYF
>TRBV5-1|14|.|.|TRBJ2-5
TGCGCCAGCAGCTTCCGGGGGGCAGGGGAGACCCAGTACTTC
CASSFRGAGETQYF
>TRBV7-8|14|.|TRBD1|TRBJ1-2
TGTGCCAGCAGCTCTACCCTCCCACAGGGGGGCTACACCTTC
CASSSTLPQGGYTF
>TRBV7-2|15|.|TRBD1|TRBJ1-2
TGTGCCAGCAGCCCACGGACAGGGGGAGTCTATGGCTACACCTTC
CASSPRTGGVYGYTF
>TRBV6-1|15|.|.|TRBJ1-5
TGTGCCAGCAGTGAAGCCCTTGGGCAGGATCAGCCCCAGCATTTT
CASSEALGQDQPQHF
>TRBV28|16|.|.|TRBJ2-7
TGTGCCAGCAGTTTATGGGGAGACCTAAGCTCCTACGAGCAGTACTTC
CASSLWGDLSSYEQYF
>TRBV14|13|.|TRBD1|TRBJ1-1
TGTGCCAGCAGCCCGACAGGGGGCACTGAAGCTTTCTTT
CASSPTGGTEAFF